The 13 T cell receptor beta chains reported below all come from one sample, sequenced in a study of shared clonotypes between healthy human individuals. The naive CD8 fraction comprised CD45RO-negative cells positively selected for CCR7 and excluded terminally differentiated effector memory CD45RA+ cells. Assay: immunoSEQ multiplex PCR; the TCRdb copy retains only in-frame clones and omits some. The sample lists about 680,000 clones, approximately 90% occurring once. Specimen: naive CD8+ T cells sorted from blood. These receptor sequences come from a man aged 25-45 years in good health.

The rearrangement uses TRBV10-3 and TRBJ2-7; D possibly uses TRBD1 or TRBD2 (5 bases each). The V end was cut by 9 bases, the J end by 2 bases, with 14 bases between. From germline, CDR1 is ENHRY and CDR2 SYGVKD. This CDR3 comprises 13 residues. The CDR3: CAIGSGTTYEQYF. CDR3 DNA sequence: TGTGCCATTGGGTCAGGGACCACCTACGAGCAGTACTTC.

V is TRBV27 and J is TRBJ1-6; TRBD1 might be the D (5 bases). Germline lookup yields CDR1 MNHEY and CDR2 SMNVEV (reference sequence). This CDR3 is 14 amino acids long. Trimming took 3 bases from V and 6 from J, leaving 9 bases between them. CDR3 DNA sequence: TGTGCCAGCAGTTTGGGCAGGGCTAATTCACCCCTCCACTTT. It encodes CASSLGRANSPLHF.

The genes are TRBV4-2 and TRBJ2-7, with 8 nucleotides matching TRBD2. Germline V lookup: CDR1 LGHNA, CDR2 YNFKEQ. This CDR3 has 15 residues. J lost 6 bases, V lost 0 bases, and 7 bases had no gene match. CDR3 protein: CASSQEGSLAGEQYF. DNA for the CDR3: TGTGCCAGCAGCCAAGAAGGAAGTCTAGCGGGCGAGCAGTACTTC.

This rearrangement joins TRBV6-1 to TRBJ2-5; D is perhaps TRBD2 (5 bases). This CDR3 region has 17 residues. V was pared by 1 base and J by 0 bases, with 15 bases between. Germline CDR1 MNHNS, CDR2 SASEGT. CDR3 region: CASSEENPPGYQETQYF. The CDR3 nucleotides are TGTGCCAGCAGTGAAGAAAACCCGCCGGGGTACCAAGAGACCCAGTACTTC.

The chain joins TRBV6-5 to TRBJ2-3, with D uncertain. This CDR3 region has 14 residues. The ends were cut back, 2 bases at V and 1 base at J, with 7 bases in the middle. Germline CDR1 is MNHEY and CDR2 is SVGAGI. The CDR3 sequence is CASSYGQGTDTQYF. CDR3 DNA: TGTGCCAGCAGTTACGGGCAGGGCACAGATACGCAGTATTTT.

Of note for this clone: The sample has other DNA sequences that encode this CDR3 too. The chain combines TRBV27 with TRBJ1-5; D is unresolved. The CDR3 runs 12 residues. Trimming took 5 bases from V and 4 from J, leaving 6 bases between them. Germline assignment: CDR1 MNHEY and CDR2 SMNVEV (reference sequence). In nucleotides, the CDR3 is TGTGCCAGCAGTACGGGGAATCAGCCCCAGCATTTT. Translated: CASSTGNQPQHF.

In DNA, the CDR3 is TGTGCCAGAAGCTTGAGGCCGGGACAGGGATCAGACGAGCAGTACTTC. Translated: CARSLRPGQGSDEQYF. The J gene is TRBJ2-7, the V gene TRBV5-3, with 9 bases matching TRBD1. TRBV5-3 falls under the ORF class, with uncertain function. J lost 5 bases, V lost 1 base, and 10 bases had no gene match. The CDR3 totals 16 residues.

This chain uses TRBV7-9 with TRBJ2-7, with TRBD1 identical over 10 bases. Germline loops: CDR1 SEHNR, CDR2 FQNEAQ (reference sequence). The CDR3 sequence is 16 residues long. With V trimmed by 2 bases and J by 4 bases, 8 bases remained unmatched. In DNA, the CDR3 is TGTGCCAGCAGCTTACCACCGGGACAGGGGATGTACGAGCAGTACTTC. Encoded protein: CASSLPPGQGMYEQYF.

The chain carries TRBV14 and TRBJ2-7; 7 bases line up with TRBD2. V was pared by 0 bases and J by 9 bases, with 8 bases of the junction left unmatched. Germline V CDR1 and CDR2: SGHDN, FVKESK. The CDR3 is made up of 14 amino acids. The CDR3 DNA follows: TGTGCCAGCAGCCAAGATCAAGCGGGGCTGGGGCAGTACTTC. Protein product: CASSQDQAGLGQYF.

The chain carries TRBV28 and TRBJ1-5; 7 bases map to TRBD1. Germline CDR1 MDHEN, CDR2 SYDVKM. Trimming at V came to 5 bases and at J to 1 base, leaving 8 bases not matched to a gene. The CDR3 is made up of 16 amino acids. CDR3 in DNA: TGTGCCAGCAGTCCCACCCCGGACAGGAGCAATCAGCCCCAGCATTTT. Translation: CASSPTPDRSNQPQHF.

This chain links TRBV9 with TRBJ2-7; D is uncertain. Germline loops: CDR1 SGDLS, CDR2 YYNGEE. The CDR3 is 14 amino acids. Trimming took off 0 bases at V and 2 bases at J, with 9 bases between the two ends. The CDR3 spells CASSVGEETYEQYF. CDR3 nucleotide sequence: TGTGCCAGCAGCGTAGGTGAGGAAACCTACGAGCAGTACTTC. The whole variable domain, remainder taken from reference TRBV9 and TRBJ2-7, is DSGVTQTPKHLITATGQRVTLRCSPRSGDLSVYWYQQSLDQGLQFLIQYYNGEERAKGNILERFSAQQFPDLHSELNLSSLELGDSALYFCASSVGEETYEQYFGPGTRLTVT.

The rearrangement joins TRBV13 to TRBJ2-3; D is unclear. From germline, CDR1 is PRHDT and CDR2 FYEKMQ (reference sequence). The CDR3 covers 14 residues. The V end was cut by 6 bases, the J end by 2 bases, with 12 bases between. The CDR3 nucleotides are TGTGCCAGCAGTCACCTGACGACCACAGATACGCAGTATTTT. It is translated as CASSHLTTTDTQYF.

The rearrangement joins TRBV9 to TRBJ1-5; TRBD1 agrees at 9 bases. J was trimmed by 6 bases and V by 4 bases; bases with no gene match: 5. This CDR3 is built from 14 residues. CDR1 and CDR2 (germline): SGDLS, YYNGEE. CDR3 sequence (DNA): TGTGCCAGCAGCACGGACAGGGGTGGTCAGCCCCAGCATTTT. Encoded protein: CASSTDRGGQPQHF.